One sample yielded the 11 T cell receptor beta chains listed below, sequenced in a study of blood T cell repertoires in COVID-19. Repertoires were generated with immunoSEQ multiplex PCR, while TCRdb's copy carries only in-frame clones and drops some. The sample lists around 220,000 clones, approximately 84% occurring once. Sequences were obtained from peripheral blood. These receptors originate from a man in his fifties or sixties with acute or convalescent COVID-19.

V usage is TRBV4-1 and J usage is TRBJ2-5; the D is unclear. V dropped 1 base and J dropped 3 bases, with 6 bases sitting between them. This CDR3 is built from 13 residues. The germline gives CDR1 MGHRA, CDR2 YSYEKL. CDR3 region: CASSQVTEETQYF. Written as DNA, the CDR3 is TGCGCCAGCAGCCAAGTAACAGAAGAGACCCAGTACTTC.

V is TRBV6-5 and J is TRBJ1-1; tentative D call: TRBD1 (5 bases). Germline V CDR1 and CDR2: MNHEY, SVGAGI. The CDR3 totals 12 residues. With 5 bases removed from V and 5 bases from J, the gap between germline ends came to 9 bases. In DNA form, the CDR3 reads TGTGCCAGCAGTATGGACATAACTGAAGCTTTCTTT. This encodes CASSMDITEAFF.

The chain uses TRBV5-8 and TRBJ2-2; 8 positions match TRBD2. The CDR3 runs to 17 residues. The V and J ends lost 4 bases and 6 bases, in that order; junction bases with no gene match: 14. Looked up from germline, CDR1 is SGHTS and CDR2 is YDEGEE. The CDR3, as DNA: TGTGCCAGCAGCCTCCCCCGGGGGGGCCGCGGATCCGGGGAGCTGTTTTTT. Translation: CASSLPRGGRGSGELFF.

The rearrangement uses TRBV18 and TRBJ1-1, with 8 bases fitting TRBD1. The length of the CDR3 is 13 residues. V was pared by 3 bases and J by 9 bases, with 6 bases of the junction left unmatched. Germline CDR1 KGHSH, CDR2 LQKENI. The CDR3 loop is CASSPGQGAKAFF. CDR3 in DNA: TGTGCCAGCTCACCTGGCCAGGGGGCCAAAGCTTTCTTT.

The CDR3: CASSPHERDTEAFF. CDR3 nucleotides: TGTGCCAGCAGCCCACACGAACGGGACACTGAAGCTTTCTTT. J is TRBJ1-1 and V is TRBV3-1 (or the pseudogene TRBV3-2); D unclear. CDR3 length equals 14 residues. CDR1 LGHDT and CDR2 YNNKEL come from the germline V gene (reference sequence). V was shortened by 4 bases and J by 3 bases, with 12 bases between the two germline ends.

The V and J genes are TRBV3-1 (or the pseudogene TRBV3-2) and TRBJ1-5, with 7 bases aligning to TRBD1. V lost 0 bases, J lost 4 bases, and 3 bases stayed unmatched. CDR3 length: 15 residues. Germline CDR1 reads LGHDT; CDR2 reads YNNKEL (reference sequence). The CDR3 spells CASSQDGQANQPQHF. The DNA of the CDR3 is TGTGCCAGCAGCCAAGATGGACAGGCAAATCAGCCCCAGCATTTT.

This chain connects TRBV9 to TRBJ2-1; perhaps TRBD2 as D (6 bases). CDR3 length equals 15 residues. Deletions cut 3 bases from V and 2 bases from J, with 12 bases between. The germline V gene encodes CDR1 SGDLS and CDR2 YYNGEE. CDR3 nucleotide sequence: TGTGCCAGCAGCGCCCGGGGGATTGCCTACAATGAGCAGTTCTTC. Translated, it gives CASSARGIAYNEQFF.

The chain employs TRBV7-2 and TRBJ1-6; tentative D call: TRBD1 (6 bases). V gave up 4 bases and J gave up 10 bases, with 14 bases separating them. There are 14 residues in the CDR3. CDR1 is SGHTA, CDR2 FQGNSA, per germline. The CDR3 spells CASSWVQGPSPLHF. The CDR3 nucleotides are TGTGCCAGCAGCTGGGTACAGGGTCCGTCACCCCTCCACTTT.

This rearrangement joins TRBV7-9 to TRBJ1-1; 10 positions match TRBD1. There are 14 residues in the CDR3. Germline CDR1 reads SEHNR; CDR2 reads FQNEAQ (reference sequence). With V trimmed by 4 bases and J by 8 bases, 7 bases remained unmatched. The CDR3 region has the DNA TGTGCCAGCAGCTACGGGACAGGGGTCACAGAAGCTTTCTTT. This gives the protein CASSYGTGVTEAFF.

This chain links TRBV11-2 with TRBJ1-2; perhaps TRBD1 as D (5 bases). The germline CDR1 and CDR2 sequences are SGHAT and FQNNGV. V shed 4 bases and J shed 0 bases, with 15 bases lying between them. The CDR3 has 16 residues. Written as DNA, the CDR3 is TGTGCCAGCAGCTCCTTCGGGGGAGTTGCTAACTATGGCTACACCTTC. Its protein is CASSSFGGVANYGYTF.

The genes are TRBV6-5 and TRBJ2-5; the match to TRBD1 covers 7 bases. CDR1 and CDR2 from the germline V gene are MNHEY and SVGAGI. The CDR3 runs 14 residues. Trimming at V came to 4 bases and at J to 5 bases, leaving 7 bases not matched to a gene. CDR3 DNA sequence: TGTGCCAGCAGTTGGCAGACAGGGCATGAGACCCAGTACTTC. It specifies CASSWQTGHETQYF.